This is a list of T cell receptor beta chains from one sample in a study of CD8 T cells in Susac syndrome. MiXCR, applied by TCRdb to the immunoSEQ multiplex PCR reads, yields one record per CDR3 protein. The sample holds 95,000 to 150,000 distinct CDR3 sequences, around 94% seen once. Sequenced: CD8+ T cells from PBMCs. The source of these receptors is a human donor with Susac syndrome. The CDR3 runs from the conserved cysteine through the conserved F or W. Each record gives: D gene, V gene, clone size, J gene, CDR3 DNA, CDR3 protein. A D gene is named only where the DNA matches it firmly. Clone size is not always given. Where it is, it says once, few, many or a class for expanded clones.

NA	TRBV7-9	once	TRBJ2-1	TGTGCCAGCAGACCCCTGGACAATGAGCAGTTCTTC	CASRPLDNEQFF
NA	TRBV20-1	NA	TRBJ1-4	TGCAGTGCTAGGATGGGACTGGGGTTGGTGTTTTTT	CSARMGLGLVFF
TRBD1	TRBV12-3/TRBV12-4	NA	TRBJ2-1	TGTGCCAGCAGCTACTCCGGGACAGGGGTATACAATGAGCAGTTCTTC	CASSYSGTGVYNEQFF
NA	TRBV12-3/TRBV12-4	few	TRBJ1-6	TGTGCCAGCAGAAAAATCAGGGTTGAGGATTCACCCCTCCACTTT	CASRKIRVEDSPLHF
TRBD2	TRBV12-3/TRBV12-4	NA	TRBJ2-3	TGTGCCAGCAGTTCCTTAGCGGGGGTGGGCACAGATACGCAGTATTTT	CASSSLAGVGTDTQYF
TRBD1	TRBV9	once	TRBJ1-2	TGTGCCAGCAGCGGACAGGGTTCGAACTATGGCTACACCTTC	CASSGQGSNYGYTF
TRBD1	TRBV19	NA	TRBJ1-1	TGTGCCAGTAGTGCGGGACAGTGGAACACTGAAGCTTTCTTT	CASSAGQWNTEAFF
TRBD2	TRBV11-2	NA	TRBJ2-5	TGTGCCAGCAGCCCCCTTGGGGCTAGCGGGGTAAAGACCCAGTACTTC	CASSPLGASGVKTQYF
TRBD2	TRBV6-5	NA	TRBJ2-7	TGTGCCAGCAGCCCGACTAGCGGGCCCTACGAGCAGTACTTC	CASSPTSGPYEQYF
TRBD1	TRBV5-1	NA	TRBJ1-1	TGCGCCAGCAGCTTAGGACAGGGGGCTTTCTTT	CASSLGQGAFF
NA	TRBV29-1	NA	TRBJ1-4	TGCAGCGTCCTAGACGGGCAGGGTAATGAAAAACTGTTTTTT	CSVLDGQGNEKLFF
NA	TRBV19	once	TRBJ2-5	TGTGCCACTTCCAGTAGGCAGGGAATGAGCCAAGAGACCCAGTACTTC	CATSSRQGMSQETQYF
NA	TRBV18	NA	TRBJ2-6	TGTGCCAGCTCAGAATACGGGGCTGCCTCTGGGGCCAACGTCCTGACTTTC	CASSEYGAASGANVLTF
NA	TRBV5-1	NA	TRBJ2-7	TGCGCCAGCTCCAAGGGGCACGAGTCCTACGAGCAGTACTTC	CASSKGHESYEQYF
NA	TRBV9	NA	TRBJ2-2	TGTGCCAGCAGCGTAGGACAGGCGAGGCCCGGGGAGCTGTTTTTT	CASSVGQARPGELFF